These 27 T cell receptor beta chains came from one sample sequenced in a study of OX40 agonist ivuxolimab in advanced cancers. Assay: immunoSEQ multiplex PCR; the TCRdb copy retains only in-frame clones and omits some. The top ten clones hold more than 0.25% of a sample with some 100,000 clones, just over 90% of them seen once. Sequencing was performed on CD4+ or CD8+ T cells sorted from blood, taken in a trial of the OX40 agonist ivuxolimab. The receptors were gathered from an adult with an advanced solid tumor such as melanoma, head and neck, liver or kidney cancer.

Relative to its sample, this clone is medium-sized. V gene TRBV11-2 combines with J gene TRBJ1-3; no definite D call. The CDR3 contains 15 residues. Trimming took 4 bases from V and 0 from J, leaving 10 bases between them. Germline V gene lookup returns CDR1 SGHAT and CDR2 FQNNGV. CDR3 loop: CASSSNQISGNTIYF. CDR3 DNA: TGTGCCAGCAGCTCAAACCAGATCTCTGGAAACACCATATATTTT.

This clone has just one count. The chain employs TRBV2 and TRBJ2-7, with D perhaps matching TRBD2 (6 bases). CDR1 and CDR2 from the germline V gene are SNHLY and FYNNEI. V was clipped by 4 bases and J by 10 bases, with 17 bases between them. CDR3 length equals 13 residues. This CDR3 reads CASSVGREKDQYF. DNA for the CDR3: TGTGCCAGCAGTGTGGGCCGGGAGAAGGATCAGTACTTC.

The chain combines TRBV5-6 with TRBJ2-2; unclear D gene. V shed 0 bases and J shed 6 bases, with 15 bases lying between them. The CDR3 extends over 16 amino acids. CDR1 is SGHDT and CDR2 is YYEEEE in the germline V gene. In DNA, the CDR3 is TGTGCCAGCAGCTTGGAGCCTAGAAGGCTTGCCGGGGAGCTGTTTTTT. Translating it yields CASSLEPRRLAGELFF. Full variable domain (remainder filled in from reference TRBV5-6 and TRBJ2-2): DAGVTQSPTHLIKTRGQQVTLRCSPKSGHDTVSWYQQALGQGPQFIFQYYEEEERQRGNFPDRFSGHQFPNYSSELNVNALLLGDSALYLCASSLEPRRLAGELFFGEGSRLTVL.

The V gene is TRBV2, the J gene TRBJ1-5; D gene ambiguous. The CDR3 consists of 15 residues. CDR1 SNHLY and CDR2 FYNNEI come from the germline V gene. The V end was cut by 5 bases, the J end by 2 bases, with 13 bases between. The CDR3 reads CASSSPPGGNQPQHF. As DNA, the CDR3 is TGTGCCAGCAGTTCACCCCCGGGCGGCAATCAGCCCCAGCATTTT.

This clone was picked up one time. The chain uses TRBV11-2 and TRBJ2-5; 7 nucleotides match TRBD1. From germline, CDR1 is SGHAT and CDR2 FQNNGV. The CDR3 loop spans 13 amino acids. The ends lost 6 bases at V and 2 bases at J; junction bases unmatched: 3. CDR3 protein: CASSSDRQETQYF. Written as DNA, the CDR3 is TGTGCCAGCAGTTCGGACAGGCAAGAGACCCAGTACTTC.

The chain employs TRBV4-3 and TRBJ2-7; either TRBD1 or TRBD2 may fit D (6 bases each). The V end lost 0 bases, the J end lost 0 bases, and 24 bases lay between the germline ends. This CDR3 contains 20 residues. The germline V gene encodes CDR1 LGHNA and CDR2 YSLEER. The CDR3 region has the DNA TGCGCCAGCAGCCAAGAGATACTAAGACTCTGGGGGGACACCTCCTACGAGCAGTACTTC. Translation gives CASSQEILRLWGDTSYEQYF.

The chain employs TRBV27 and TRBJ2-4, with D hard to call. Deletions cut 1 base from V and 2 bases from J, with 6 bases between. Germline lookup yields CDR1 MNHEY and CDR2 SMNVEV (reference sequence). The CDR3 extends over 14 amino acids. The CDR3 here is CASSLLGSKNIQYF. CDR3 sequence (DNA): TGTGCCAGCAGTTTATTGGGGTCCAAAAACATTCAGTACTTC.

CDR3 residues: CASSSSLSYNEQFF. The CDR3 bases are TGTGCCAGCAGCTCTAGCCTCTCCTACAATGAGCAGTTCTTC. This chain links TRBV7-2 with TRBJ2-1; possible D gene TRBD2, 5 bases. CDR1 SGHTA and CDR2 FQGNSA come from the germline V gene. CDR3 length: 14 amino acids. Trimming removed 4 bases at V and 0 bases at J, with 7 bases between.

The chain is built from TRBV7-9 and TRBJ1-5; weak D call: TRBD1 (5 bases). The CDR3 loop spans 15 amino acids. Trimming shortened V by 3 bases and J by 0 bases, and 9 bases separated the two germline ends. Germline V gives CDR1 SEHNR, CDR2 FQNEAQ (reference sequence). DNA for the CDR3: TGTGCCAGCAGCTTGGGGGTCGATAGCAATCAGCCCCAGCATTTT. Protein: CASSLGVDSNQPQHF.

The gene calls are TRBV19 and TRBJ2-1; the D is unclear. V was cut by 7 bases and J by 0 bases, with 7 bases left in between. The CDR3 sequence is 13 residues long. The V gene's germline CDR1 is LNHDA and CDR2 SQIVND (reference sequence). Written as DNA, the CDR3 is TGTGCCAGTACTAGTCGCTCCTACAATGAGCAGTTCTTC. It translates to CASTSRSYNEQFF.

This rearrangement joins TRBV18 to TRBJ1-1; 7 nucleotides line up with TRBD1. This CDR3 is built from 15 residues. V gave up 3 bases and J gave up 5 bases; unmatched junction bases: 9. The germline gives CDR1 KGHSH, CDR2 LQKENI. CDR3 in amino acids: CASSPLEGAGTEAFF. The CDR3, as DNA: TGTGCCAGCTCACCCTTAGAGGGGGCTGGGACTGAAGCTTTCTTT. The full variable domain, with the rest looked up from reference TRBV18 and TRBJ1-1, is NAGVMQNPRHLVRRRGQEARLRCSPMKGHSHVYWYRQLPEEGLKFMVYLQKENIIDESGMPKERFSAEFPKEGPSILRIQQVVRGDSAAYFCASSPLEGAGTEAFFGQGTRLTVV.

V and J are TRBV7-3 and TRBJ2-5; D gene unclear. Trimming took off 4 bases at V and 2 bases at J, with 8 bases between the two ends. The CDR3 has 13 residues. CDR1 is SGHTA and CDR2 is FQGTGA in the germline V gene. The CDR3 is CASSSAEQETQYF. DNA for the CDR3: TGTGCCAGCAGCTCCGCGGAGCAAGAGACCCAGTACTTC.

This clone was counted between two and nine times. This chain joins TRBV28 and TRBJ1-1, with unresolved D. This CDR3 is 15 amino acids long. The V and J ends lost 6 bases and 2 bases respectively, with 16 bases between them. Per the germline V gene, CDR1 is MDHEN and CDR2 is SYDVKM. The CDR3 loop reads CASSRDRPSNTEAFF. CDR3 sequence (DNA): TGTGCCAGCAGCCGCGACCGGCCTTCTAACACTGAAGCTTTCTTT.

This clone was counted a single time. The chain combines TRBV27 with TRBJ2-5; 8 bases line up with TRBD1. Germline values: CDR1 MNHEY, CDR2 SMNVEV (reference sequence). CDR3 length: 15 residues. The J segment lost 5 bases and the V segment lost 2 bases, leaving 7 bases of the junction unmatched. The CDR3 DNA sequence: TGTGCCAGCAGTTTACTGCAGGGGGCCACGGAGACCCAGTACTTC. Amino acid sequence: CASSLLQGATETQYF.

The rearrangement joins TRBV28 to TRBJ1-1; no clear D gene. The CDR3 has 12 residues. Germline lookup yields CDR1 MDHEN and CDR2 SYDVKM. V dropped 2 bases and J dropped 2 bases, with 3 bases sitting between them. CDR3 protein: CASSLVNTEAFF. In nucleotides, the CDR3 is TGTGCCAGCAGTTTAGTCAACACTGAAGCTTTCTTT.

The chain is built from TRBV5-1 and TRBJ2-7; possibly TRBD1 for D (5 bases). The length of the CDR3 is 13 residues. Germline assignment: CDR1 SGHRS and CDR2 YFSETQ. Trimming removed 1 base at V and 4 bases at J, with 9 bases between. The CDR3 sequence is CASSLKTAYEQYF. The CDR3 DNA reads TGCGCCAGCAGCTTGAAGACAGCGTACGAGCAGTACTTC.

The chain combines TRBV2 with TRBJ1-1; TRBD1 might be the D (6 bases). The CDR3 extends over 14 amino acids. Trimming removed 6 bases from V and 0 bases from J, with 11 bases in between. CDR1 SNHLY and CDR2 FYNNEI come from the germline V gene. CDR3 sequence (DNA): TGTGCCAGCAGCCGACAGGCTATGAACACTGAAGCTTTCTTT. This encodes CASSRQAMNTEAFF. Using reference TRBV2 and TRBJ1-1 for the parts outside the CDR3, the full variable domain is EPEVTQTPSHQVTQMGQEVILRCVPISNHLYFYWYRQILGQKVEFLVSFYNNEISEKSEIFDDQFSVERPDGSNFTLKIRSTKLEDSAMYFCASSRQAMNTEAFFGQGTRLTVV.

The chain is built from TRBV29-1 and TRBJ2-3; 7 bases match TRBD2. The CDR3 contains 15 residues. CDR1 is SQVTM and CDR2 is ANQGSEA in the germline V gene. V lost 5 bases and J lost 4; bases outside the gene matches: 12. The CDR3 protein is CSVPGWRESPDTQYF. The CDR3 DNA follows: TGCAGCGTTCCCGGTTGGCGGGAGAGCCCAGATACGCAGTATTTT.

The V call is TRBV10-3, the J call TRBJ2-7; 10 bases map to TRBD2. The V gene end was trimmed by 4 bases and the J gene end by 6 bases; junction bases not matched to a gene: 6. The germline V gene encodes CDR1 ENHRY and CDR2 SYGVKD. This CDR3 spans 14 amino acids. CDR3 loop: CAISGLAGEGEQYF. CDR3 DNA: TGTGCCATCAGTGGGCTAGCGGGAGAGGGCGAGCAGTACTTC.

V and J are TRBV7-2 and TRBJ1-5; D is perhaps TRBD1 (5 bases). Trimming left V 5 bases short and J 6 bases short, with 8 bases between. This CDR3 contains 12 residues. Germline assignment: CDR1 SGHTA and CDR2 FQGNSA. The CDR3 reads CASSAQGQPQHF. The CDR3 coding sequence is TGTGCCAGCAGCGCCCAGGGTCAGCCCCAGCATTTT.

The CDR3 nucleotides are TGTGCCAGCATGGGTGAAACCGTCGATTCCTACGAGCAGTACTTC. This translates into CASMGETVDSYEQYF. The chain uses TRBV6-6 and TRBJ2-7; D ambiguous. The CDR3 runs to 15 residues. Trimming left V 7 bases short and J 1 base short, with 17 bases between. CDR1 and CDR2 (germline): MNHNY, SVGAGI (reference sequence).

V is TRBV11-1 and J is TRBJ2-5, with TRBD2 identical over 11 bases. The CDR3 contains 15 residues. Germline V gene data show CDR1 as SGHAT and CDR2 as FQDESV (reference sequence). The V gene end was trimmed by 3 bases and the J gene end by 3 bases; junction bases not matched to a gene: 3. The CDR3 spells CASSLGLAAKETQYF. The CDR3 bases are TGTGCCAGCAGCTTGGGACTAGCGGCGAAAGAGACCCAGTACTTC. Variable domain in full (rest from reference TRBV11-1 and TRBJ2-5): EAEVAQSPRYKITEKSQAVAFWCDPISGHATLYWYRQILGQGPELLVQFQDESVVDDSQLPKDRFSAERLKGVDSTLKIQPAELGDSAMYLCASSLGLAAKETQYFGPGTRLLVL.

V is TRBV4-2 and J is TRBJ2-6; D may be TRBD2 (6 bases). Between the trimmed V and J ends, which lost 4 bases and 1 base, there was a span of 8 bases. In germline, CDR1 is LGHNA, CDR2 YNFKEQ. There are 15 residues in the CDR3. Here the CDR3 DNA reads TGTGCCAGCAGCCTCGGGGGTTCTGGGGCCAACGTCCTGACTTTC. It encodes CASSLGGSGANVLTF.

The V gene is TRBV6-5, the J gene TRBJ1-2; D perhaps matches TRBD1 (5 bases). Trimming removed 0 bases from V and 8 bases from J, with 13 bases in between. CDR3 length equals 14 residues. Germline-derived CDR1 and CDR2 are MNHEY and SVGAGI. The CDR3 loop is CASSYSKGFRGYTF. The CDR3 nucleotides read TGTGCCAGCAGTTACTCGAAGGGGTTCAGGGGCTACACCTTC.

This clone was seen once. J is TRBJ2-5 and V is TRBV2; D not certain. CDR1 is SNHLY, CDR2 FYNNEI, per germline. This CDR3 comprises 13 residues. V shed 5 bases and J shed 2 bases, with 9 bases lying between them. The CDR3 protein is CASSNLGQETQYF. CDR3 coding DNA: TGTGCCAGCAGTAATCTAGGGCAAGAGACCCAGTACTTC. The full variable domain, its missing parts supplied by reference TRBV2 and TRBJ2-5, is EPEVTQTPSHQVTQMGQEVILRCVPISNHLYFYWYRQILGQKVEFLVSFYNNEISEKSEIFDDQFSVERPDGSNFTLKIRSTKLEDSAMYFCASSNLGQETQYFGPGTRLLVL.

This chain uses TRBV30 with TRBJ2-3; D is perhaps TRBD2 (5 bases). Germline CDR1 and CDR2: GTSNPN and SVGIG (reference sequence). The V and J ends lost 2 bases and 1 base respectively, with 19 bases between them. There are 17 residues in the CDR3. This chain's CDR3 is CAWSPFFSRGGTDTQYF. The DNA of the CDR3 is TGTGCCTGGAGTCCTTTTTTTTCACGGGGTGGCACAGATACGCAGTATTTT.

The genes are TRBV6-6 and TRBJ2-7; 7 nucleotides agree with TRBD2. Germline CDR1 MNHNY, CDR2 SVGAGI (reference sequence). Unmatched junction bases numbered 13, after V lost 8 bases and J lost 6 bases. This CDR3 contains 14 residues. CDR3 in DNA: TGTGCCAGCCACACCCTAGCGGACTCTGGCGAGCAGTACTTC. This codes for CASHTLADSGEQYF.